Each of the 14 T cell receptor beta chains below was sequenced from the same sample in a study of blood T cell repertoires in COVID-19. Libraries were prepared by immunoSEQ multiplex PCR; TCRdb keeps only in-frame clonotypes and omits some of them. The data contain 110,000 or so clones, around 84% of them singletons. The sequencing sample was made of peripheral blood. The source is a woman aged 40 to 50 with acute or convalescent COVID-19.

This chain uses TRBV9 with TRBJ2-6; D ambiguous. The V gene lost 2 bases and the J gene lost 2 bases, with 8 bases spanning the gap. The CDR3 length is 15 residues. Per the germline V gene, CDR1 is SGDLS and CDR2 is YYNGEE. The CDR3: CASSVLGTGANVLTF. As DNA, the CDR3 is TGTGCCAGCAGCGTCCTGGGCACTGGGGCCAACGTCCTGACTTTC.

The chain has TRBV12-3 or TRBV12-4 and TRBJ2-1; D possibly corresponds to TRBD2 (5 bases). V dropped 3 bases and J dropped 10 bases, with 7 bases sitting between them. This CDR3 comprises 11 residues. CDR3 region: CASSFGGEQFF. Here the CDR3 DNA reads TGTGCCAGCAGTTTTGGCGGGGAGCAGTTCTTC.

The rearrangement links TRBV19 to TRBJ1-2; 8 positions match TRBD1. From germline, CDR1 is LNHDA and CDR2 SQIVND (reference sequence). The CDR3 has 14 amino acids. The V and J ends lost 4 bases and 3 bases, in that order; junction bases with no gene match: 4. The CDR3 region has the DNA TGTGCCAGTAGTACAAACAGGGGGGACTATGGCTACACCTTC. Its protein product is CASSTNRGDYGYTF.

The rearrangement links TRBV12-3 or TRBV12-4 to TRBJ1-3, with D uncertain. V was cut by 6 bases and J by 4 bases, with 7 bases left in between. The CDR3 spans 12 residues. In DNA form, the CDR3 reads TGTGCCAGCAGCGTCTTAGGAAACACCATATATTTT. This sequence encodes CASSVLGNTIYF.

The CDR3 nucleotides are TGCGCCAGCAGTGGGGGAACAGGTGGGTATTCACCCCTCCACTTT. Protein sequence: CASSGGTGGYSPLHF. This rearrangement joins TRBV10-1 to TRBJ1-6; a possible D gene is TRBD1 (5 bases). The ends were cut back, 4 bases at V and 8 bases at J, with 15 bases in the middle. The CDR3 extends over 15 amino acids. Germline V CDR1 and CDR2: WNHNN, SYGVQD (reference sequence).

The chain carries TRBV5-1 and TRBJ2-7; maybe TRBD1 (5 bases). Germline V CDR1 and CDR2: SGHRS, YFSETQ. The CDR3 extends over 16 amino acids. V lost 3 bases, J lost 0 bases, and 16 bases lay in between. The CDR3 bases are TGCGCCAGCAGCTCAGCACCACAGGAGAGCTCCTACGAGCAGTACTTC. Protein sequence: CASSSAPQESSYEQYF.

V gene TRBV19 combines with J gene TRBJ1-1; 11 nucleotides line up with TRBD1. The CDR3 is 14 residues long. Germline V lookup: CDR1 LNHDA, CDR2 SQIVND (reference sequence). Germline trimming cut 6 bases from V and 6 bases from J; bases unmatched to any gene: 6. This chain's CDR3 is CASRRDRGTAEAFF. In DNA form, the CDR3 reads TGTGCCAGTAGGAGGGACAGGGGGACCGCTGAAGCTTTCTTT.

V is TRBV2 and J is TRBJ2-1; D possibly corresponds to TRBD1 (6 bases). V dropped 1 base and J dropped 12 bases, with 10 bases sitting between them. The CDR3 has 12 residues. CDR1 and CDR2 from the germline V gene are SNHLY and FYNNEI. The CDR3 sequence is CASSEGGTRQFF. CDR3 DNA: TGTGCCAGCAGTGAAGGGGGGACAAGGCAGTTCTTC.

The gene calls are TRBV6-2 or TRBV6-3 and TRBJ2-3, with 8 bases that match TRBD2. Germline values: CDR1 MNHEY, CDR2 SVGEGT. V lost 1 base, J lost 1 base, and 1 base stayed unmatched. The CDR3 loop spans 15 amino acids. The CDR3: CASSYWRGGTDTQYF. In DNA form, the CDR3 reads TGTGCCAGCAGTTACTGGCGGGGGGGCACAGATACGCAGTATTTT.

This chain connects TRBV28 to TRBJ1-3; D remains ambiguous. The CDR3 runs 12 residues. Trimming left V 7 bases short and J 4 bases short, with 8 bases between. Germline values: CDR1 MDHEN, CDR2 SYDVKM. For the CDR3, the DNA is TGTGCCAGCAATATAGTGGGAAACACCATATATTTT. The encoded protein is CASNIVGNTIYF.

The V and J genes are TRBV28 and TRBJ2-6, with a weak D call TRBD2 (5 bases). The CDR3 has 15 amino acids. The V end was cut by 2 bases, the J end by 1 base, with 6 bases between. CDR1 and CDR2 from the germline V gene are MDHEN and SYDVKM. The CDR3 region has the DNA TGTGCCAGCAGTTTACGGGGTTCTGGGGCCAACGTCCTGACTTTC. Its translation: CASSLRGSGANVLTF.

The rearrangement links TRBV3-1 (or the pseudogene TRBV3-2) to TRBJ2-7; D is perhaps TRBD1 (6 bases). Germline values: CDR1 LGHDT, CDR2 YNNKEL (reference sequence). The CDR3 sequence is 12 residues long. V lost 5 bases, J lost 4 bases, and 9 bases lay in between. The CDR3 coding sequence is TGTGCCAGCAGCAACAGGGTTTACGAGCAGTACTTC. This encodes CASSNRVYEQYF.

This chain joins TRBV12-3 or TRBV12-4 and TRBJ1-1, with TRBD1 matching 7 bases. With 6 bases clipped from V and 8 bases from J, the junction kept 6 bases outside the gene matches. The CDR3 length is 12 residues. The CDR3 DNA sequence: TGTGCCAGCAGCACACAGGGGAAAGAAGCTTTCTTT. This codes for CASSTQGKEAFF.

DNA of the CDR3: TGTGCCAGCAGTCCGCAGGGGCCTAAGGGATCGGAAGCAGCTTTCTTT. Translating gives CASSPQGPKGSEAAFF. The chain carries TRBV28 and TRBJ1-1, with D maybe TRBD1 (6 bases). This CDR3 contains 16 residues. Germline CDR1 and CDR2: MDHEN and SYDVKM. Trimming stripped 5 bases from V and 10 bases from J, with 26 bases between.